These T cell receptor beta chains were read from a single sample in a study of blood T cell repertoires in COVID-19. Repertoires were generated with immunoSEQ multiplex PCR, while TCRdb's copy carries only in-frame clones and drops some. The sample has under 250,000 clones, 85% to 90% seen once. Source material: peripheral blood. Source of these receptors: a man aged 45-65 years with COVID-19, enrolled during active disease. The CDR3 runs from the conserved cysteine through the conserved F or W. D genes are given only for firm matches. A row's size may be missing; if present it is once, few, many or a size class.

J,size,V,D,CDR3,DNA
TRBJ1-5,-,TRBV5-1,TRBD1,CASSETGGNQPQHF,TGCGCCAGCAGCGAGACAGGGGGCAATCAGCCCCAGCATTTT
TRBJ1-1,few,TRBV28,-,CASSPPRLNTEAFF,TGTGCCAGCAGTCCCCCGAGATTGAACACTGAAGCTTTCTTT
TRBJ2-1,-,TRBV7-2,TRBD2,CASSLEGGREQFF,TGTGCCAGCAGCTTAGAGGGAGGGCGTGAGCAGTTCTTC
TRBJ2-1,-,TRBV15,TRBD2,CATSRDLAGGFYNEQFF,TGTGCCACCAGCAGAGACTTGGCGGGGGGTTTCTACAATGAGCAGTTCTTC
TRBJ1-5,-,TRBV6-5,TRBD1,CASSLPGQGAYQPQHF,TGTGCCAGCAGTTTACCCGGACAGGGAGCTTATCAGCCCCAGCATTTT
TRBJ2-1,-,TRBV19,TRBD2,CASRWTSGSNEQFF,TGTGCCAGTAGATGGACTAGCGGGAGCAATGAGCAGTTCTTC
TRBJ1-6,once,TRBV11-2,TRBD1,CASSSDRGSSPLHF,TGTGCCAGCAGCTCGGACAGGGGGAGTTCACCCCTCCACTTT
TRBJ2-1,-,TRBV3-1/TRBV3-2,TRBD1,CASSPRGGDYNEQFF,TGTGCCAGCAGCCCACGAGGGGGCGATTACAATGAGCAGTTCTTC
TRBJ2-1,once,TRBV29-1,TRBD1,CSGDRVENNEQFF,TGCAGCGGCGACAGGGTGGAAAACAATGAGCAGTTCTTC
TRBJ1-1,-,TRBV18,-,CASSPESGGTEAFF,TGTGCCAGCTCACCAGAGAGTGGGGGGACTGAAGCTTTCTTT
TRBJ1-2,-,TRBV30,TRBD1,CAWRAQGVSSYTF,TGTGCCTGGAGAGCACAGGGGGTGTCGAGCTACACCTTC
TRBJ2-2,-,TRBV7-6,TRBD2,CASSPRVAGNTGELFF,TGTGCCAGCAGCCCGCGCGTAGCGGGTAACACCGGGGAGCTGTTTTTT
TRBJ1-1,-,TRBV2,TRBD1,CASSQQGLNTEAFF,TGTGCCAGCAGTCAACAGGGGTTGAACACTGAAGCTTTCTTT
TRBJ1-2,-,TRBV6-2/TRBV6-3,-,CASSYRAGQGYTF,TGTGCCAGCAGTTACCGCGCAGGGCAGGGCTACACCTTC